This T cell receptor (beta chain) was captured in a study of blood T cell repertoires in COVID-19. Study as a whole: Nucleic acid was either cDNA or gDNA, and it came from T cells, B-cell-depleted T cells, or PBMCs.

The germline V gene encodes CDR1 SQVTM and CDR2 ANQGSEA. The CDR3 sequence is 13 residues long. Trimming took 6 bases from V and 7 from J; bases not matched to a gene: 7. Assay: immunoSEQ multiplex PCR; the TCRdb copy retains only in-frame clones and omits some. The sample consists of fewer than 150,000 clones, approximately 82% of them appearing once. The source is a man in his 60s who had recovered from COVID-19. The rearrangement joins TRBV29-1 to TRBJ2-1; TRBD1 aligns across 9 bases. The specimen sequenced was peripheral blood. In DNA, the CDR3 is TGCAGCGTAAGGACAGGGGCACGGAATGAGCAGTTCTTC. Translating gives CSVRTGARNEQFF.